A single sample gave rise to the 5 T cell receptor beta chains below, sequenced in a study of T cell responses to AZD1222 COVID-19 vaccine. TCRdb's copy holds only in-frame clones and misses some; the assay was immunoSEQ multiplex PCR. This table holds 100,000 to 150,000 clones, approximately 85% found once. The input for sequencing was peripheral blood, taken on day 0 of AZD1222 vaccination. The receptors were sampled from an adult in good health.

This clone occurred a few times. The gene calls are TRBV7-2 and TRBJ2-7; D is possibly TRBD1 (6 bases). V lost 5 bases and J lost 0, with 11 bases in between. Germline V gene lookup returns CDR1 SGHTA and CDR2 FQGNSA. The CDR3 totals 14 residues. As DNA, the CDR3 is TGTGCCAGCAGCCCGGACAGCCCCTCCTACGAGCAGTACTTC. Encoded protein: CASSPDSPSYEQYF.

This clone occurred once. The gene calls are TRBV7-6 and TRBJ1-4; tentatively, D is TRBD1 (5 bases). Between the trimmed V and J ends, which lost 5 bases and 7 bases, there was a span of 17 bases. CDR1 and CDR2 from the germline V gene are SGHVS and FNYEAQ. CDR3 length: 15 amino acids. The CDR3 sequence is CASSAYTPGGEKLFF. As DNA, the CDR3 is TGTGCCAGCAGCGCTTACACACCGGGGGGTGAAAAACTGTTTTTT.

This chain joins TRBV4-2 and TRBJ1-1; D remains unclear. V was pared by 4 bases and J by 1 base, with 7 bases between. There are 13 residues in the CDR3. CDR1 is LGHNA, CDR2 YNFKEQ, per germline. CDR3 DNA sequence: TGTGCCAGCAGCCGAGCGAGGAACACTGAAGCTTTCTTT. Translated: CASSRARNTEAFF.

The V call is TRBV19, the J call TRBJ1-1, with 9 bases fitting TRBD1. The germline V gene has CDR1 LNHDA and CDR2 SQIVND (reference sequence). V trimming: 7 bases; J trimming: 2 bases; junction bases outside the gene matches: 8. The CDR3 contains 15 residues. The CDR3 region has the DNA TGTGCCAGTACTAGACAGGGGGTGTTCAACACTGAAGCTTTCTTT. It yields the protein CASTRQGVFNTEAFF. The full variable domain, with the rest looked up from reference TRBV19 and TRBJ1-1, is DGGITQSPKYLFRKEGQNVTLSCEQNLNHDAMYWYRQDPGQGLRLIYYSQIVNDFQKGDIAEGYSVSREKKESFPLTVTSAQKNPTAFYLCASTRQGVFNTEAFFGQGTRLTVV.

The chain combines TRBV3-1 (or the pseudogene TRBV3-2) with TRBJ2-7; D unclear. Germline V gene data show CDR1 as LGHDT and CDR2 as YNNKEL (reference sequence). V was clipped by 4 bases and J by 4 bases, with 8 bases between them. The CDR3 contains 12 residues. CDR3 loop: CASSRLAYEQYF. For the CDR3, the DNA is TGTGCCAGCAGCCGACTGGCGTACGAGCAGTACTTC.